This entry describes one T cell receptor (beta chain). Its antigen remains unknown. TCRdb ran MiXCR on the 5' RACE reads and lists one entry per CDR3 protein. The sample has roughly 90,000 distinct CDR3 sequences; about 8.3% are singletons. Germline loops: CDR1 SNHLY, CDR2 FYNNEI. CDR3 length: 14 residues. The V and J ends lost 4 bases and 0 bases respectively, with 9 bases between them. This sample was included in a study of CD8 T cells in ankylosing spondylitis. Study observations and caveats: Matched synovial fluid from ankylosing spondylitis patients was reported to be enriched for disease-linked clones. CD8+ disease-linked clones were present at relatively low frequencies in blood.

The clonotype was recovered from a male donor with ankylosing spondylitis or in good health (not recorded which). Sample: blood, either unsorted or a sorted T cell fraction (not recorded which). V gene TRBV2 combines with J gene TRBJ1-2; D gene uncertain. The CDR3 DNA reads as TGTGCCAGCAGTGTGGCAGCAACTAACTATGGCTACACCTTC. It codes for CASSVAATNYGYTF.